In its sample, the clone carrying this T cell receptor delta chain ranks as hyperexpanded (1% or more). TCR cDNA was made from PBMC RNA with gamma- and delta-chain-specific primers. TCRdb fed the RT-PCR reads to CATT. Seen here are some 400 delta-chain clones, under 8% observed once, and the top ten hold approximately 15%. J lost 0 bases, V lost 0 bases, and 4 bases had no gene match. Germline V lookup: CDR1 GEAIGNYY, CDR2 EKD. The CDR3 spans 19 residues. The source of the sample is a study of delta chains in infants with herpesvirus infections. This TCR was sampled from a human donor who was a Ugandan infant, either HIV-exposed or HIV-unexposed (not recorded which). Sequencing used peripheral blood, obtained at time point 2 of longitudinal follow-up. The rearrangement joins TRDV2 to TRDJ3, with 10 bases that match TRDD3. The CDR3 sequence: CACDTGGYASSWDTRQMFF. The CDR3 DNA reads as TGTGCCTGTGACACCGGGGGATACGCAAGCTCCTGGGACACCCGACAGATGTTTTTC.